The next 12 T cell receptor beta chains were all read from a single sample in a study of T cells in Graves' hyperthyroidism and ophthalmopathy. RNA transcripts gave rise to amplified TCR beta CDR3 regions. HTBI primers drove first-round RT-PCR of the TCR CDR3. TCRdb itself ran the multiplex PCR reads through MiXCR, one entry per CDR3 protein. The sample holds around 690,000 distinct CDR3 sequences, roughly 17% seen once. The sample comprised blood. The receptors were gathered from a man aged 50 to 60 with Graves' hyperthyroidism.

This clonotype was counted ten times or more. The chain employs TRBV24-1 and TRBJ2-1; 8 positions match TRBD2. This CDR3 is built from 16 residues. Germline V gives CDR1 KGHDR, CDR2 SFDVKD. Trimming took 2 bases from V and 1 from J; bases not matched to a gene: 3. The CDR3 loop is CATSDSLAGSYNEQFF. Here the CDR3 DNA reads TGTGCCACCAGTGATTCCTTAGCGGGGTCCTACAATGAGCAGTTCTTC.

This clonotype was counted only a few times. The chain has TRBV6-1 and TRBJ2-7; a weak D match, TRBD1 (6 bases). The CDR3 extends over 14 amino acids. Germline-derived CDR1 and CDR2 are MNHNS and SASEGT. The germline V and J ends were trimmed by 11 bases and 2 bases, with 19 bases remaining between them. The CDR3 loop is CAGGNREATYEQYF. CDR3 DNA sequence: TGTGCCGGGGGAAACAGGGAAGCCACCTACGAGCAGTACTTC.

This clonotype was counted at least ten times. This chain connects TRBV10-3 to TRBJ1-1; the D gene is possibly TRBD1 (5 bases). The V end lost 10 bases, the J end lost 1 base, and 13 bases lay between the germline ends. The CDR3 has 13 residues. Germline V CDR1 and CDR2: ENHRY, SYGVKD. This CDR3 reads CANLGRKNTEAFF. Written as DNA, the CDR3 is TGTGCCAACCTGGGACGGAAGAACACTGAAGCTTTCTTT.

There are many counts of this clonotype. The chain combines TRBV2 with TRBJ1-5; D not resolved. V shed 0 bases and J shed 3 bases, with 9 bases lying between them. Germline V gene data show CDR1 as SNHLY and CDR2 as FYNNEI. The CDR3 is 15 residues long. CDR3 nucleotide sequence: TGTGCCAGCAGTGAAGCACAAGGGCCCAATCAGCCCCAGCATTTT. Protein product: CASSEAQGPNQPQHF. Using reference TRBV2 and TRBJ1-5 for the parts outside the CDR3, the full variable domain is EPEVTQTPSHQVTQMGQEVILRCVPISNHLYFYWYRQILGQKVEFLVSFYNNEISEKSEIFDDQFSVERPDGSNFTLKIRSTKLEDSAMYFCASSEAQGPNQPQHFGDGTRLSIL.

This clonotype occurred many times. The rearrangement links TRBV7-6 to TRBJ2-1, with D perhaps matching TRBD2 (5 bases). Germline V lookup: CDR1 SGHVS, CDR2 FNYEAQ. Trimming stripped 1 base from V and 7 bases from J, with 17 bases between. CDR3 size: 16 residues. CDR3 bases: TGTGCCAGCAGCTTAGTACCGGGATTGGGTGGAAATGAGCAGTTCTTC. Encoded protein: CASSLVPGLGGNEQFF. Based on the CDR3 plus reference TRBV7-6 and TRBJ2-1, the full variable domain is GAGVSQSPRYKVTKRGQDVALRCDPISGHVSLYWYRQALGQGPEFLTYFNYEAQQDKSGLPNDRFSAERPEGSISTLTIQRTEQRDSAMYRCASSLVPGLGGNEQFFGPGTRLTVL.

This clonotype was observed at least ten times. V usage is TRBV27 and J usage is TRBJ2-2, with 9 bases fitting TRBD2. CDR3 length: 14 residues. V lost 8 bases, J lost 6 bases, and 7 bases stayed unmatched. Germline lookup yields CDR1 MNHEY and CDR2 SMNVEV (reference sequence). The CDR3 is CASRGREGPGELFF. In DNA, the CDR3 is TGTGCCAGCCGGGGGCGGGAGGGCCCCGGGGAGCTGTTTTTT.

This clonotype was seen more than once but under ten times. This rearrangement joins TRBV9 to TRBJ1-5; 7 nucleotides agree with TRBD1. The CDR3 runs 15 residues. From germline, CDR1 is SGDLS and CDR2 YYNGEE. J lost 0 bases, V lost 2 bases, and 2 bases had no gene match. The CDR3 reads CASSVTGNSNQPQHF. The CDR3 DNA is TGTGCCAGCAGCGTGACAGGGAATAGCAATCAGCCCCAGCATTTT.

The gene calls are TRBV11-2 and TRBJ2-3; TRBD2 matches 9 bases. Germline CDR1 SGHAT, CDR2 FQNNGV. The CDR3 is 17 residues long. The J segment lost 6 bases and the V segment lost 2 bases, leaving 12 bases of the junction unmatched. The CDR3 sequence is CASSLRSGRPVLDTQYF. The CDR3 nucleotides read TGTGCCAGCAGCTTACGCAGCGGGAGGCCCGTTTTGGATACGCAGTATTTT.

This clonotype was detected many times. The chain recombines TRBV5-8 with TRBJ2-7; D is unclear. The germline CDR1 and CDR2 sequences are SGHTS and YDEGEE. The CDR3 is made up of 14 amino acids. V lost 0 bases and J lost 2, with 9 bases in between. The CDR3 loop reads CASSLGRSTYEQYF. CDR3 sequence (DNA): TGTGCCAGCAGCTTGGGCAGGTCCACCTACGAGCAGTACTTC. Based on the CDR3 plus reference TRBV5-8 and TRBJ2-7, the full variable domain is EAGVTQSPTHLIKTRGQQATLRCSPISGHTSVYWYQQALGLGLQFLLWYDEGEERNRGNFPPRFSGRQFPNYSSELNVNALELEDSALYLCASSLGRSTYEQYFGPGTRLTVT.

V usage is TRBV20-1 and J usage is TRBJ2-1, with 10 bases that match TRBD2. J gave up 4 bases and V 0 bases, and 9 bases lay outside the gene matches. Germline V gene sequence: CDR1 DFQATT, CDR2 SNEGSKA (reference sequence). The CDR3 has 17 residues. The CDR3 nucleotides read TGCAGTGCTAGAGATCCGAGCGGGGGGGGGGATTACAATGAGCAGTTCTTC. Translated: CSARDPSGGGDYNEQFF.

This clonotype was found a few times. The chain joins TRBV27 to TRBJ2-5; 12 bases are shared with TRBD2. Per the germline V gene, CDR1 is MNHEY and CDR2 is SMNVEV (reference sequence). V was clipped by 5 bases and J by 5 bases; unmatched bases: 18. The CDR3 has 19 amino acids. CDR3 nucleotide sequence: TGTGCCAGCAGTCGCGCCCGACTAGCGGGGGCCCCAGGGTGGGAGACCCAGTACTTC. This sequence encodes CASSRARLAGAPGWETQYF.

This clonotype was detected ten times or more. V is TRBV6-5 and J is TRBJ2-2, with 8 bases that match TRBD1. Germline V gene data show CDR1 as MNHEY and CDR2 as SVGAGI. CDR3 size: 15 residues. Losses at the gene ends were 2 bases for V and 5 bases for J; bases not matched to a gene: 4. The CDR3 region has the DNA TGTGCCAGCAGTTACGAGGGGACAGGTACCGGGGAGCTGTTTTTT. It specifies CASSYEGTGTGELFF.